This T cell receptor (beta chain) appears in the sequencing data of a study of blood T cell repertoires in COVID-19. In the study overall: Samples of COVID-19 (acute and convalescent) were obtained from the United States, Italy and Spain. Sample material is recorded as cDNA or gDNA derived from T cells, B-cell-depleted T cells, or PBMCs.

The CDR3 extends over 12 amino acids. V lost 5 bases to trimming and J lost 5 bases, with 9 bases between them. Under the authors' procedure: Reference gene primer amplification gave nucleated cell count estimates. Data came from immunoSEQ multiplex PCR; TCRdb stores just in-frame clones and leaves some out. The V and J calls and clone size come from that table; D and trimming were worked out from the DNA. There are about 320,000 clones in the sample; 65% to 85% occur only once, and approximately 1.1% lies in the top ten. The chain is built from TRBV12-3 or TRBV12-4 and TRBJ1-1; possibly TRBD1 for D (5 bases). Sequences were obtained from peripheral blood. The receptor comes from a woman aged 45-60 years with acute or convalescent COVID-19. The CDR3 sequence is CASSPGRTEAFF. The CDR3 DNA reads TGTGCCAGCAGTCCAGGGAGGACTGAAGCTTTCTTT.